The 26 T cell receptor beta chains given below trace back to one sample, sequenced in a study of control samples from healthy donors and cancer patients. Libraries were prepared by immunoSEQ multiplex PCR; TCRdb keeps only in-frame clonotypes and omits some of them. The table has approximately 150,000 clones, about 94% seen once. Sequenced input: blood. These receptors came from a woman aged 30 to 39 in good health.

This chain links TRBV2 with TRBJ2-1, with D tentatively TRBD2 (6 bases). This CDR3 spans 16 amino acids. Trimming pared 5 bases from V and 0 bases from J, leaving 14 bases between. In germline, CDR1 is SNHLY, CDR2 FYNNEI. The CDR3, as DNA: TGTGCCAGCAGTAAACGTACCGGGAGCTCCTACAATGAGCAGTTCTTC. As protein: CASSKRTGSSYNEQFF.

The chain uses TRBV9 and TRBJ2-3, with 10 positions matching TRBD2. The germline V gene has CDR1 SGDLS and CDR2 YYNGEE. The CDR3 covers 15 residues. V lost 3 bases and J lost 4; bases outside the gene matches: 5. The CDR3 coding sequence is TGTGCCAGCAGCGCTAGCGGGAGAATCGCAGATACGCAGTATTTT. It encodes CASSASGRIADTQYF.

The chain has TRBV2 and TRBJ1-1, with 8 bases matching TRBD1. This CDR3 has 12 residues. Trimming at V came to 10 bases and at J to 6 bases, leaving 7 bases not matched to a gene. CDR1 and CDR2 from the germline V gene are SNHLY and FYNNEI. The CDR3 DNA reads TGTGCCATCCCTCAGGGGGCTTCTGAAGCTTTCTTT. It yields the protein CAIPQGASEAFF.

The chain's CDR3 is CASSLGAAINEKLFF. As DNA, the CDR3 is TGTGCCAGCAGCTTGGGGGCAGCCATTAATGAAAAACTGTTTTTT. The chain couples TRBV5-6 to TRBJ1-4; D remains ambiguous. V lost 0 bases, J lost 4 bases, and 10 bases lay in between. Germline V gene data show CDR1 as SGHDT and CDR2 as YYEEEE. CDR3 length equals 15 residues.

The chain has TRBV28 and TRBJ2-7; D remains unclear. The length of the CDR3 is 14 residues. Germline V gives CDR1 MDHEN, CDR2 SYDVKM. Trimming removed 3 bases from V and 2 bases from J, with 11 bases in between. Written as DNA, the CDR3 is TGTGCCAGCAGTTTGGTGGCGCCGACCTACGAGCAGTACTTC. Its protein is CASSLVAPTYEQYF.

The chain has TRBV20-1 and TRBJ2-3; unclear D gene. Trimming took 3 bases from V and 0 from J, leaving 7 bases between them. Germline CDR1 DFQATT, CDR2 SNEGSKA (reference sequence). The CDR3 sequence is 13 residues long. The CDR3 DNA reads TGCAGTGCTAGTGGTGGGAGCACAGATACGCAGTATTTT. It translates to CSASGGSTDTQYF.

The chain links TRBV2 to TRBJ2-1; no clear D gene. V was pared by 1 base and J by 5 bases, with 18 bases between. This CDR3 contains 17 residues. Germline V CDR1 and CDR2: SNHLY, FYNNEI. CDR3 sequence (DNA): TGTGCCAGCAGTGAAGTGGCCAGGCGAAGTTTTAACAATGAGCAGTTCTTC. Translation gives CASSEVARRSFNNEQFF.

The V and J genes are TRBV5-1 and TRBJ2-6; D is possibly TRBD2 (5 bases). CDR1 is SGHRS, CDR2 YFSETQ, per germline. The V end lost 2 bases, the J end lost 4 bases, and 13 bases lay between the germline ends. The CDR3 sequence is 16 residues long. As DNA, the CDR3 is TGCGCCAGCAGCTTAGGCGGAGGTTTCGGGGCCAACGTCCTGACTTTC. Amino acid sequence: CASSLGGGFGANVLTF.

This chain joins TRBV12-5 and TRBJ2-3; D is unresolved. V was cut by 6 bases and J by 1 base, with 8 bases left in between. CDR3 size: 13 residues. Looked up from germline, CDR1 is LGHNT and CDR2 is FRNRAP. DNA of the CDR3: TGTGCTAGTGGGCTGGGCGGCACAGATACGCAGTATTTT. Translated: CASGLGGTDTQYF.

The DNA for the CDR3 is TGTGCCAGCAGTTCCGGCACGTACAATGAGCAGTTCTTC. The encoded protein is CASSSGTYNEQFF. This chain uses TRBV12-3 or TRBV12-4 with TRBJ2-1; D ambiguous. CDR3 length equals 13 residues. V was cut by 4 bases and J by 4 bases, with 8 bases left in between.

The chain recombines TRBV7-9 with TRBJ1-3; TRBD1 matches at 8 bases. In germline, CDR1 is SEHNR, CDR2 FQNEAQ (reference sequence). Unmatched junction bases numbered 7, after V lost 8 bases and J lost 4 bases. The CDR3 has 14 amino acids. This chain's CDR3 is CASDRGPSGNTIYF. The CDR3, as DNA: TGTGCCAGCGACAGGGGACCATCCGGAAACACCATATATTTT.

The chain couples TRBV6-5 to TRBJ2-1; D may correspond to TRBD1 or TRBD2 (5 bases each). The CDR3 totals 14 residues. CDR1 is MNHEY and CDR2 is SVGAGI in the germline V gene. V was trimmed by 4 bases and J by 7 bases, leaving 14 bases between them. CDR3 nucleotides: TGTGCCAGCAGTTCCCGGGACCGGGGAAATGAGCAGTTCTTC. Its translation: CASSSRDRGNEQFF.

This clone occurred once. The rearrangement joins TRBV6-5 to TRBJ1-1; D is unresolved. This CDR3 has 15 amino acids. In germline, CDR1 is MNHEY, CDR2 SVGAGI. The germline V and J ends were trimmed by 5 bases and 3 bases, with 16 bases remaining between them. CDR3 amino acids: CASSSIGPRYTEAFF. The CDR3 bases are TGTGCCAGCAGTAGCATAGGACCAAGGTACACTGAAGCTTTCTTT.

This chain uses TRBV29-1 with TRBJ1-1; no firm D call. CDR3 length: 11 residues. Germline V CDR1 and CDR2: SQVTM, ANQGSEA. Deletions cut 4 bases from V and 6 bases from J, with 9 bases between. The CDR3 sequence is CSVGRAAEAFF. DNA of the CDR3: TGCAGCGTTGGTAGGGCGGCTGAAGCTTTCTTT.

The chain recombines TRBV6-2 or TRBV6-3 with TRBJ1-5; tentatively, D is TRBD1 (5 bases). Per germline, CDR1 MNHEY and CDR2 SVGEGT. This CDR3 has 18 residues. The ends were cut back, 0 bases at V and 6 bases at J, with 21 bases in the middle. The CDR3 loop reads CASSYSKGLQRAGQPQHF. The CDR3 nucleotides read TGTGCCAGCAGTTACTCGAAGGGGTTGCAAAGGGCGGGTCAGCCCCAGCATTTT.

The rearrangement joins TRBV5-5 to TRBJ2-5; TRBD2 matches 7 bases. This CDR3 spans 15 amino acids. The junction had 3 bases not matched to a gene; V was cut back by 1 base and J by 0 bases. Germline values: CDR1 SGHKS, CDR2 YYEKEE (reference sequence). The CDR3 nucleotides are TGTGCCAGCAGCTTGAGTCTAGCGGACCAAGAGACCCAGTACTTC. Protein product: CASSLSLADQETQYF. The full variable domain, in which reference TRBV5-5 and TRBJ2-5 provide the parts outside the CDR3, is DAGVTQSPTHLIKTRGQQVTLRCSPISGHKSVSWYQQVLGQGPQFIFQYYEKEERGRGNFPDRFSARQFPNYSSELNVNALLLGDSALYLCASSLSLADQETQYFGPGTRLLVL.

Of note for this clone: Other DNA sequences in this specimen translate into the identical CDR3. The CDR3 here is CASSPKGTDYSNQPQHF. The DNA of the CDR3 is TGTGCCAGCAGTCCAAAAGGGACTGATTATAGCAATCAGCCCCAGCATTTT. J is TRBJ1-5 and V is TRBV27; weak D call: TRBD1 (5 bases). The CDR3 consists of 17 residues. Trimming pared 5 bases from V and 0 bases from J, leaving 17 bases between. The germline V gene encodes CDR1 MNHEY and CDR2 SMNVEV (reference sequence).

CDR3 in DNA: TGTGCCTGGAGTCACACAGGGAATGGACAGCCCCAGCATTTT. It specifies CAWSHTGNGQPQHF. The V gene is TRBV30, the J gene TRBJ1-5, with D maybe TRBD1 (6 bases). V shed 2 bases and J shed 7 bases, with 15 bases lying between them. CDR3 length: 14 amino acids. CDR1 is GTSNPN, CDR2 SVGIG, per germline (reference sequence).

CDR3 loop: CASSSSILAGEEEQFF. The CDR3 nucleotides are TGTGCCAGCAGTTCGTCCATACTAGCGGGAGAGGAAGAGCAGTTCTTC. The chain has TRBV27 and TRBJ2-1; 11 bases agree with TRBD2. This CDR3 is 16 amino acids long. With V trimmed by 4 bases and J by 10 bases, 12 bases remained unmatched. Germline V CDR1 and CDR2: MNHEY, SMNVEV (reference sequence).

The CDR3, as DNA: TGTGCCAGCAGCCTACAAGGACTAGCCTCCAATGAGCAGTTCTTC. Encoded protein: CASSLQGLASNEQFF. The chain links TRBV5-4 to TRBJ2-1; 8 bases map to TRBD2. CDR1 and CDR2 from the germline V gene are SGHNT and YYREEE (reference sequence). The CDR3 consists of 15 residues. V lost 4 bases, J lost 6 bases, and 9 bases stayed unmatched.

J is TRBJ1-1 and V is TRBV10-3; D is unresolved. Germline lookup yields CDR1 ENHRY and CDR2 SYGVKD. The V and J ends lost 10 bases and 3 bases respectively, with 9 bases between them. The CDR3 has 11 residues. The CDR3 bases are TGTGCCAGTCAGTGGGACACTGAAGCTTTCTTT. Translation: CASQWDTEAFF.

This rearrangement joins TRBV10-2 to TRBJ2-7; 7 nucleotides match TRBD2. The J segment lost 2 bases and the V segment lost 2 bases, leaving 0 bases of the junction unmatched. CDR1 is WSHSY, CDR2 SAAADI, per germline. There are 13 residues in the CDR3. In nucleotides, the CDR3 is TGCGCCAGCAGTGAGGGGGGGGCCTACGAGCAGTACTTC. Protein: CASSEGGAYEQYF.

This chain joins TRBV5-6 and TRBJ2-2, with TRBD2 matching over 11 bases. CDR1 is SGHDT, CDR2 YYEEEE, per germline. CDR3 size: 16 residues. V shed 2 bases and J 4 bases; nucleotides not matched to a gene: 4. CDR3: CASSLLAGVGTGELFF. The CDR3 DNA reads as TGTGCCAGCAGCTTACTAGCGGGAGTAGGCACCGGGGAGCTGTTTTTT.

The chain links TRBV4-1 to TRBJ1-2, with D hard to call. The CDR3 has 16 amino acids. Trimming left V 1 base short and J 7 bases short, with 19 bases between. CDR1 is MGHRA and CDR2 is YSYEKL in the germline V gene. The CDR3 spells CASSQGGTGVWGGYTF. The CDR3 coding sequence is TGCGCCAGCAGCCAAGGAGGCACTGGGGTGTGGGGTGGCTACACCTTC.

The chain is built from TRBV25-1 and TRBJ2-7; tentatively, D is TRBD2 (6 bases). V gave up 3 bases and J gave up 1 base, with 16 bases separating them. The CDR3 runs 16 residues. Per the germline V gene, CDR1 is MGHDK and CDR2 is SYGVNS. The CDR3 sequence is CASSEGTLFHSYEQYF. The CDR3 DNA sequence: TGTGCCAGCAGTGAGGGGACTCTCTTCCATTCCTACGAGCAGTACTTC.

V and J are TRBV6-6 and TRBJ1-1, with 8 positions matching TRBD1. V dropped 1 base and J dropped 4; count of bases not matched to a gene: 2. The CDR3 sequence is 14 residues long. Per germline, CDR1 MNHNY and CDR2 SVGAGI (reference sequence). This CDR3 is CASSYYRGGTEAFF. CDR3 sequence (DNA): TGTGCCAGCAGTTACTACAGGGGGGGCACTGAAGCTTTCTTT.